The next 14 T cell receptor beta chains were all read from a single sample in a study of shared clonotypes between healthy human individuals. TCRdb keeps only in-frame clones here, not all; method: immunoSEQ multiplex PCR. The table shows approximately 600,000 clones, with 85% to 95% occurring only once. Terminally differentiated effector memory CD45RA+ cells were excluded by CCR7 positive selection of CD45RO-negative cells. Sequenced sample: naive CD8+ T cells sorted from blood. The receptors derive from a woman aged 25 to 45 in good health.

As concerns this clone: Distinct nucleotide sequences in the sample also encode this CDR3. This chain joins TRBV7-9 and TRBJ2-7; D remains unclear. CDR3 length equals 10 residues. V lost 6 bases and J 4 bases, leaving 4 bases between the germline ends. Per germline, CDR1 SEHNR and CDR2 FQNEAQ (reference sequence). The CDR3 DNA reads TGTGCCAGCAGTGGGTACGAGCAGTACTTC. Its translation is CASSGYEQYF.

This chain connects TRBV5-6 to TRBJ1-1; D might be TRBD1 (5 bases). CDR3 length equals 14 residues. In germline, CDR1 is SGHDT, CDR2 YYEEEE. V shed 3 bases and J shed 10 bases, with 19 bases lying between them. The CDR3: CASSWGTAAYGAFF. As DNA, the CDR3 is TGTGCCAGCAGCTGGGGGACTGCCGCGTACGGAGCTTTCTTT. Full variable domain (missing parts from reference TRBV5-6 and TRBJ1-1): DAGVTQSPTHLIKTRGQQVTLRCSPKSGHDTVSWYQQALGQGPQFIFQYYEEEERQRGNFPDRFSGHQFPNYSSELNVNALLLGDSALYLCASSWGTAAYGAFFGQGTRLTVV.

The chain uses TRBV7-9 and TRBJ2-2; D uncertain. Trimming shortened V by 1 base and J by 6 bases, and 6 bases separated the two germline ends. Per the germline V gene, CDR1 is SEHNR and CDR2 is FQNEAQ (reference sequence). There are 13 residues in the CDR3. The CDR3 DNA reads TGTGCCAGCAGCTTAGTCGCAGCCGGGGAGCTGTTTTTT. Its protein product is CASSLVAAGELFF.

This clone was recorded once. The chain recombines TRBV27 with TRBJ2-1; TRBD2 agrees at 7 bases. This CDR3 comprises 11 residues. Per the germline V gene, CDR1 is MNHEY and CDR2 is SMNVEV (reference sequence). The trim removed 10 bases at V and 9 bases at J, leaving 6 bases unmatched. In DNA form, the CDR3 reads TGTGCCACACGTGGGGGGGTTGAGCAGTTCTTC. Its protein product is CATRGGVEQFF.

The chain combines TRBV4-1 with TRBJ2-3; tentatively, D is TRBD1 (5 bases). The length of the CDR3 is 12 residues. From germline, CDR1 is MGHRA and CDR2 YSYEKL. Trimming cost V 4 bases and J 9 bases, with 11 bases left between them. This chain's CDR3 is CASSRFDSTQYF. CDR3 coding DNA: TGCGCCAGCAGCCGCTTCGACAGCACGCAGTATTTT.

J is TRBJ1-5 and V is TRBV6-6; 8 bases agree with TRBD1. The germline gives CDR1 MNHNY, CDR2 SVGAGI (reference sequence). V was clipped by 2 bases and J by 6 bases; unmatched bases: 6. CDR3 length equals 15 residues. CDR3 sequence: CASSYGRGRAQPQHF. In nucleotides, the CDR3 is TGTGCCAGCAGTTACGGCAGGGGGCGCGCTCAGCCCCAGCATTTT.

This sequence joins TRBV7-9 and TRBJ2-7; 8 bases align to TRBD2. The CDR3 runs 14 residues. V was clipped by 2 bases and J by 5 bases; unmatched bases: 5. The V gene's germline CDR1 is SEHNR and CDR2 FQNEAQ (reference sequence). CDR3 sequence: CASSLSGGMHEQYF. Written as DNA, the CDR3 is TGTGCCAGCAGCTTATCGGGGGGGATGCACGAGCAGTACTTC.

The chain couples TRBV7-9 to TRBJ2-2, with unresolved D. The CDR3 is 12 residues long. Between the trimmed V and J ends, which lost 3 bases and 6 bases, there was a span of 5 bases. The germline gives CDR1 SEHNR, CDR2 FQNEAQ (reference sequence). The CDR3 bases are TGTGCCAGCAGCTTGAAGGCCGGGGAGCTGTTTTTT. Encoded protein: CASSLKAGELFF.

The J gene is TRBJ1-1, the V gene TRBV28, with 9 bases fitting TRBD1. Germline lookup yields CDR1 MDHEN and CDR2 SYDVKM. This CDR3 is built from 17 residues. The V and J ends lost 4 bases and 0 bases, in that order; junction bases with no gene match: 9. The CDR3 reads CASSSYRGPELNTEAFF. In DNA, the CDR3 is TGTGCCAGCAGTTCATACAGGGGGCCAGAGCTGAACACTGAAGCTTTCTTT.

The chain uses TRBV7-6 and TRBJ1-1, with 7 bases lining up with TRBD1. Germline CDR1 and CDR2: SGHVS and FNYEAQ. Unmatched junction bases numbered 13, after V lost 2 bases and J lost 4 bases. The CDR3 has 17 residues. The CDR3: CASSLNRAGGSGTEAFF. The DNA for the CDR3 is TGTGCCAGCAGCTTAAACAGGGCAGGGGGGTCGGGCACTGAAGCTTTCTTT.

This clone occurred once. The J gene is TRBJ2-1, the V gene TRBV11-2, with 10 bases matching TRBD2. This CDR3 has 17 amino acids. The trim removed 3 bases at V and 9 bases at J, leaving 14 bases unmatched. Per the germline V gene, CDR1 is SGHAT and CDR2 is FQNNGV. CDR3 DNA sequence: TGTGCCAGCAGCTTCGTCGCGGTAGGGGGACTAGCGATTGAGCAGTTCTTC. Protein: CASSFVAVGGLAIEQFF.

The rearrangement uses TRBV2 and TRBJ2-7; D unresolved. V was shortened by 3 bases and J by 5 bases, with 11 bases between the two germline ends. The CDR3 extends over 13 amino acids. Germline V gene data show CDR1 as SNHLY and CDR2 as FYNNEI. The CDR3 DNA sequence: TGTGCCAGCAGTGAGTTCACCCCCGACGAGCAGTACTTC. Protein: CASSEFTPDEQYF.

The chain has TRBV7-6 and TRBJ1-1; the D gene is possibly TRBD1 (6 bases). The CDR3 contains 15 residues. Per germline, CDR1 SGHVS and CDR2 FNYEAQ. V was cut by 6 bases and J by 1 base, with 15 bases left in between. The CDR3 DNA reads TGTGCCAGCAGAGAGGTGGGCAGGGGGAACACTGAAGCTTTCTTT. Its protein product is CASREVGRGNTEAFF. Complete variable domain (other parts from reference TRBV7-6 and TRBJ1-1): GAGVSQSPRYKVTKRGQDVALRCDPISGHVSLYWYRQALGQGPEFLTYFNYEAQQDKSGLPNDRFSAERPEGSISTLTIQRTEQRDSAMYRCASREVGRGNTEAFFGQGTRLTVV.

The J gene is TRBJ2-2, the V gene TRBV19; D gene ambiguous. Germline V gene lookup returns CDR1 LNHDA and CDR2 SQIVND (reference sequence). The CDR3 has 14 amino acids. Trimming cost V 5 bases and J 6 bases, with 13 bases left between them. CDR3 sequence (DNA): TGTGCCAGTAGTCCCCGAGGCCTTTCCGGGGAGCTGTTTTTT. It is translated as CASSPRGLSGELFF.